This T cell receptor beta chain was observed in a study of blood T cell repertoires in COVID-19. Overall study context: The United States, Italy and Spain provided the acute and convalescent COVID-19 samples.

Here immunoSEQ multiplex PCR was the method, and the copy in TCRdb shows in-frame clones only, minus some. In the table there are fewer than 250,000 clones, over 75% of which are singletons. Trimming took 5 bases from V and 6 from J, leaving 17 bases between them. Germline V lookup: CDR1 LGHNA, CDR2 YNFKEQ. There are 14 residues in the CDR3. This study enrolled people aged roughly 18 to 89 from about two dozen US geographic areas. Assignments of participants to cohorts depended upon their own reported clinical history. The chain employs TRBV4-2 and TRBJ2-7, with D tentatively TRBD1 (6 bases). Sample: PBMCs or T cells enriched from blood (not recorded which). The TCR originated in a woman aged 45-65 years with acute COVID-19. The CDR3 DNA reads as TGTGCCAGCAGCAAGAGAGAACAGGGTAGCGAGCAGTACTTC. Protein product: CASSKREQGSEQYF.